The 32 T cell receptor beta chains presented below share a single source sample, sequenced in a study of T-cell reconstitution after alpha-beta-depleted transplantation in children. Using unique molecular identifiers, the investigators prepared the TCRbeta library. TCRdb reprocessed the PCR reads via MiXCR and lists one record per CDR3 protein. Counted here are approximately 400,000 distinct CDR3 sequences, around 9.9% occurring once; the ten biggest clones make up 4.5% to 7%. Sequenced here: PBMCs from the stem cell graft donor, sampled from the stem cell graft. These TCRs come from a human donor who donated a stem cell graft to a child with acute myeloid leukemia.

In nucleotides, the CDR3 is TGTGCCAGCAGTTACGGGGTTTCGGACAGGGACACTGAAGCTTTCTTT. It encodes CASSYGVSDRDTEAFF. The chain couples TRBV6-2 or TRBV6-3 to TRBJ1-1, with 8 bases lining up with TRBD1. Germline V gene data show CDR1 as MNHEY and CDR2 as SVGEGT. The J segment lost 3 bases and the V segment lost 2 bases, leaving 8 bases of the junction unmatched. The CDR3 is made up of 16 amino acids.

This clonotype was found a few times. This chain connects TRBV20-1 to TRBJ2-7; TRBD1 agrees at 10 bases. Per germline, CDR1 DFQATT and CDR2 SNEGSKA (reference sequence). The CDR3 has 13 amino acids. The CDR3 here is CSGQGDSSYEQYF. CDR3 DNA sequence: TGCAGCGGACAGGGGGATAGCTCCTACGAGCAGTACTTC.

The rearrangement uses TRBV7-2 and TRBJ2-4; 7 nucleotides align to TRBD1. The germline gives CDR1 SGHTA, CDR2 FQGNSA. The CDR3 runs to 14 residues. Unmatched junction bases numbered 4, after V lost 5 bases and J lost 3 bases. The CDR3 loop reads CASSPGTVKNIQYF. CDR3 bases: TGTGCCAGCAGCCCGGGGACAGTCAAAAACATTCAGTACTTC.

This clonotype has only a few counts. This chain uses TRBV6-6 with TRBJ1-1; D might be TRBD1 (6 bases). V gave up 2 bases and J gave up 3 bases, with 10 bases separating them. The CDR3 is 14 residues long. Germline V gene data show CDR1 as MNHNY and CDR2 as SVGAGI (reference sequence). CDR3 in amino acids: CASSYGGIHTEAFF. CDR3 in DNA: TGTGCCAGCAGTTACGGGGGCATACACACTGAAGCTTTCTTT.

The chain couples TRBV20-1 to TRBJ1-1; D is uncertain. Per germline, CDR1 DFQATT and CDR2 SNEGSKA (reference sequence). The CDR3 is 13 amino acids. With 3 bases removed from V and 0 bases from J, the gap between germline ends came to 8 bases. The CDR3 DNA reads TGCAGTGCTAGGGCGACCCTGAACACTGAAGCTTTCTTT. This codes for CSARATLNTEAFF.

This clonotype was seen a few times. DNA of the CDR3: TGCAGTGCTCCGCGCCCGATCGGTAATGAGCAGTTCTTC. It translates to CSAPRPIGNEQFF. The gene calls are TRBV20-1 and TRBJ2-1, with D unresolved. The germline V gene encodes CDR1 DFQATT and CDR2 SNEGSKA (reference sequence). V lost 5 bases and J 7 bases, leaving 15 bases between the germline ends. The CDR3 runs to 13 residues.

This clonotype has ten or more counts. The CDR3 DNA follows: TGCAGTGCTAATACCCTGCTAAACTATGGCTACACCTTC. This translates into CSANTLLNYGYTF. The J gene is TRBJ1-2, the V gene TRBV20-1; D gene unclear. Trimming took 4 bases from V and 2 from J, leaving 11 bases between them. The CDR3 totals 13 residues. Germline V gene sequence: CDR1 DFQATT, CDR2 SNEGSKA (reference sequence).

The J gene is TRBJ2-3, the V gene TRBV5-1; TRBD2 matches at 10 bases. Germline loops: CDR1 SGHRS, CDR2 YFSETQ. V was clipped by 4 bases and J by 3 bases; unmatched bases: 11. There are 17 residues in the CDR3. CDR3 bases: TGCGCCAGCAGCCGTACCCCTCTAGCGGGGGTTACAGATACGCAGTATTTT. It translates to CASSRTPLAGVTDTQYF.

This clonotype was seen a handful of times. The chain is built from TRBV9 and TRBJ2-1; 7 bases are a match to TRBD1. CDR3 length equals 16 residues. Looked up from germline, CDR1 is SGDLS and CDR2 is YYNGEE. J was trimmed by 8 bases and V by 3 bases; bases with no gene match: 14. In nucleotides, the CDR3 is TGTGCCAGCAGCGGGCCCAAACAGGGGTCTGGCGATGAGCAGTTCTTC. It encodes CASSGPKQGSGDEQFF. Based on the CDR3 plus reference TRBV9 and TRBJ2-1, the full variable domain is DSGVTQTPKHLITATGQRVTLRCSPRSGDLSVYWYQQSLDQGLQFLIQYYNGEERAKGNILERFSAQQFPDLHSELNLSSLELGDSALYFCASSGPKQGSGDEQFFGPGTRLTVL.

The V call is TRBV10-3, the J call TRBJ2-5; D possibly corresponds to TRBD1 (6 bases). The germline V and J ends were trimmed by 5 bases and 2 bases, with 12 bases remaining between them. In germline, CDR1 is ENHRY, CDR2 SYGVKD. The CDR3 sequence is 14 residues long. CDR3 bases: TGTGCCATCAGTACCTCAGACAGGCAAGAGACCCAGTACTTC. This translates into CAISTSDRQETQYF.

CDR3 residues: CASSLEGTAGVDTQYF. The CDR3 bases are TGCGCCAGCAGCTTGGAGGGGACAGCGGGGGTAGATACGCAGTATTTT. J is TRBJ2-3 and V is TRBV5-1, with D perhaps TRBD2 (8 bases). This CDR3 has 16 residues. Germline V gene lookup returns CDR1 SGHRS and CDR2 YFSETQ. The V gene lost 0 bases and the J gene lost 5 bases, with 16 bases spanning the gap.

The rearrangement links TRBV2 to TRBJ2-7, with D uncertain. The CDR3 runs 11 residues. Germline V gives CDR1 SNHLY, CDR2 FYNNEI. The ends were cut back, 3 bases at V and 3 bases at J, with 3 bases in the middle. The CDR3 DNA follows: TGTGCCAGCAGTGAGCTCTACGAGCAGTACGTC. Its protein product is CASSELYEQYV.

J is TRBJ2-5 and V is TRBV4-1; TRBD2 aligns across 9 bases. Germline V lookup: CDR1 MGHRA, CDR2 YSYEKL. The junction had 7 bases not matched to a gene; V was cut back by 3 bases and J by 5 bases. This CDR3 has 15 residues. The chain's CDR3 is CASSHPTSGGETQYF. As DNA, the CDR3 is TGCGCCAGCAGCCACCCGACTAGCGGAGGGGAGACCCAGTACTTC.

This clonotype was observed a handful of times. CDR3 residues: CASSDVDTQYF. CDR3 in DNA: TGCGCCAGCAGTGACGTAGATACGCAGTATTTT. The chain links TRBV10-2 to TRBJ2-3, with no clear D. V shed 3 bases and J shed 5 bases, with 3 bases lying between them. This CDR3 is built from 11 residues. Germline lookup yields CDR1 WSHSY and CDR2 SAAADI.

V gene TRBV20-1 combines with J gene TRBJ2-1; TRBD2 matches 12 bases. The germline CDR1 and CDR2 sequences are DFQATT and SNEGSKA (reference sequence). V lost 3 bases and J lost 3; bases outside the gene matches: 6. The CDR3 has 16 amino acids. The CDR3 loop reads CSASLILAGGYNEQFF. The CDR3 DNA reads as TGCAGTGCTAGCCTAATACTAGCGGGGGGCTACAATGAGCAGTTCTTC.

This CDR3 reads CASSPSRGTGEGYGYTF. CDR3 nucleotides: TGTGCCAGCAGCCCAAGTCGCGGGACAGGGGAAGGGTATGGCTACACCTTC. The V call is TRBV2, the J call TRBJ1-2, with TRBD1 identical over 10 bases. With 6 bases clipped from V and 5 bases from J, the junction kept 15 bases outside the gene matches. The CDR3 length is 17 residues. CDR1 and CDR2 from the germline V gene are SNHLY and FYNNEI.

This clonotype was seen ten or more times. The chain couples TRBV7-3 to TRBJ1-1; D perhaps matches TRBD1 (6 bases). The CDR3 sequence is 15 residues long. CDR1 is SGHTA, CDR2 FQGTGA, per germline. Deletions cut 5 bases from V and 3 bases from J, with 16 bases between. The CDR3 DNA sequence: TGTGCCAGCAGCGCGACAGGCCGTGGGGACACTGAAGCTTTCTTT. As protein: CASSATGRGDTEAFF.

This clonotype was detected a few times. The chain joins TRBV19 to TRBJ2-3; D is undetermined. Germline CDR1 is LNHDA and CDR2 is SQIVND (reference sequence). This CDR3 region has 15 residues. The germline V and J ends were trimmed by 5 bases and 1 base, with 13 bases remaining between them. In DNA form, the CDR3 reads TGTGCCAGTAGTGACCGGCCTCGGGGCACAGATACGCAGTATTTT. Translating it yields CASSDRPRGTDTQYF.

This chain joins TRBV7-3 and TRBJ2-1, with 11 bases that match TRBD2. Germline-derived CDR1 and CDR2 are SGHTA and FQGTGA. Losses at the gene ends were 5 bases for V and 8 bases for J; bases not matched to a gene: 8. The CDR3 runs to 15 residues. CDR3: CASSQRLAGFDEQFF. CDR3 in DNA: TGTGCCAGCAGCCAAAGACTAGCGGGATTTGATGAGCAGTTCTTC.

Ten or more counts support this clonotype. CDR3 sequence reads: CASSTTSSLETQYF. The CDR3 nucleotides are TGTGCCAGCAGCACGACTAGCAGTCTGGAGACCCAGTACTTC. This sequence joins TRBV11-2 and TRBJ2-5; 7 bases match TRBD2. Trimming cost V 5 bases and J 5 bases; bases outside gene matches: 8. The germline V gene encodes CDR1 SGHAT and CDR2 FQNNGV. This CDR3 is 14 amino acids long.

The chain employs TRBV5-6 and TRBJ2-7; 9 bases are shared with TRBD2. V lost 4 bases, J lost 1 base, and 6 bases stayed unmatched. This CDR3 has 15 amino acids. Looked up from germline, CDR1 is SGHDT and CDR2 is YYEEEE. The CDR3 region has the DNA TGTGCCAGCAGCGCGACTAGCGGAGATTCCTACGAGCAGTACTTC. This gives the protein CASSATSGDSYEQYF.

This clonotype has ten or more counts. The chain has TRBV5-6 and TRBJ1-3, with D uncertain. With 4 bases removed from V and 0 bases from J, the gap between germline ends came to 8 bases. Germline CDR1 is SGHDT and CDR2 is YYEEEE. The CDR3 loop spans 14 amino acids. The CDR3 DNA reads TGTGCCAGCAGCCGGATTGACTCTGGAAACACCATATATTTT. It encodes CASSRIDSGNTIYF.

Only a few counts were recorded for this clonotype. The rearrangement links TRBV5-6 to TRBJ1-6, with 9 bases identical to TRBD1. The CDR3 sequence is 15 residues long. The trim removed 3 bases at V and 6 bases at J, leaving 4 bases unmatched. Germline CDR1 is SGHDT and CDR2 is YYEEEE. The CDR3 loop is CASSSQDRGNSPLHF. CDR3 DNA: TGTGCCAGCAGCTCGCAGGACAGGGGTAATTCACCCCTCCACTTT.

V gene TRBV7-9 combines with J gene TRBJ1-1; D remains ambiguous. Trimming shortened V by 5 bases and J by 6 bases, and 10 bases separated the two germline ends. CDR3 length equals 12 residues. Per germline, CDR1 SEHNR and CDR2 FQNEAQ (reference sequence). In DNA, the CDR3 is TGTGCCAGCAGCGCGCGTGAGGCTGAAGCTTTCTTT. As protein: CASSAREAEAFF.

Ten or more counts support this clonotype. This chain joins TRBV10-3 and TRBJ2-5; 9 bases are shared with TRBD1. This CDR3 has 14 residues. CDR1 and CDR2 from the germline V gene are ENHRY and SYGVKD. V shed 5 bases and J 4 bases; nucleotides not matched to a gene: 5. CDR3 sequence: CAISKGQGGETQYF. In DNA, the CDR3 is TGTGCCATCAGTAAGGGACAGGGAGGAGAGACCCAGTACTTC.

The rearrangement links TRBV5-6 to TRBJ2-2; D gene ambiguous. In germline, CDR1 is SGHDT, CDR2 YYEEEE. V gave up 8 bases and J gave up 5 bases, with 13 bases separating them. CDR3 length: 13 residues. CDR3 nucleotide sequence: TGTGCCAGTGCCCTGTACTATACCGGGGAGCTGTTTTTT. Amino acids: CASALYYTGELFF.

This clonotype was detected only a few times. This CDR3 reads CASSEIPGLGNTGELFF. The CDR3 region has the DNA TGTGCCAGCAGTGAGATTCCCGGACTCGGGAACACCGGGGAGCTGTTTTTT. This rearrangement joins TRBV2 to TRBJ2-2; D perhaps matches TRBD2 (5 bases). Germline loops: CDR1 SNHLY, CDR2 FYNNEI. The CDR3 sequence is 17 residues long. V dropped 3 bases and J dropped 1 base, with 15 bases sitting between them.

The chain recombines TRBV29-1 with TRBJ1-1, with D uncertain. The CDR3 length is 13 residues. V dropped 4 bases and J dropped 1 base, with 10 bases sitting between them. Germline CDR1 is SQVTM and CDR2 is ANQGSEA. The CDR3 loop reads CSVAPGPNTEAFF. The CDR3 bases are TGCAGCGTTGCCCCGGGCCCGAACACTGAAGCTTTCTTT.

The chain carries TRBV12-3 or TRBV12-4 and TRBJ2-5, with D possibly TRBD2 on 6 matching bases. The length of the CDR3 is 15 residues. With 4 bases removed from V and 5 bases from J, the gap between germline ends came to 17 bases. The CDR3, as DNA: TGTGCCAGCAGTTCCCGTTCGTGGGGGGTGGAGACCCAGTACTTC. Its translation is CASSSRSWGVETQYF.

This clonotype has a count of ten or more. The rearrangement joins TRBV29-1 to TRBJ1-1; D is perhaps TRBD1 (6 bases). This CDR3 region has 13 residues. Germline V gene data show CDR1 as SQVTM and CDR2 as ANQGSEA. V was clipped by 3 bases and J by 3 bases, with 11 bases between them. The CDR3 reads CSVDRGADTEAFF. CDR3 coding DNA: TGCAGCGTTGACCGGGGGGCTGACACTGAAGCTTTCTTT.

The V gene is TRBV12-3 or TRBV12-4, the J gene TRBJ1-2, with TRBD1 matching over 8 bases. V was clipped by 5 bases and J by 2 bases; unmatched bases: 7. This CDR3 comprises 15 residues. The CDR3 sequence: CASSPSTGENYGYTF. The CDR3 DNA reads TGTGCCAGCAGTCCCTCGACAGGGGAAAACTATGGCTACACCTTC.

This clonotype was counted only a few times. The V gene is TRBV5-6, the J gene TRBJ2-1, with TRBD2 matching 13 bases. V trimming: 4 bases; J trimming: 5 bases; junction bases outside the gene matches: 9. The germline gives CDR1 SGHDT, CDR2 YYEEEE. This CDR3 is 17 amino acids long. CDR3 sequence reads: CASSEPGTSGTHNEQFF. DNA for the CDR3: TGTGCCAGCAGCGAACCCGGGACTAGCGGGACCCACAATGAGCAGTTCTTC.